Each of the 26 T cell receptor beta chains below was sequenced from the same sample in a study of blood T cell repertoires in COVID-19. Clones were read by immunoSEQ multiplex PCR, and TCRdb kept only the in-frame ones, dropping some. There are roughly 310,000 clones in the sample; approximately 88% occur only once, and about 3.9% lies in the top ten. Sequencing used peripheral blood. These receptors were taken from a woman aged 50 to 60 with active or convalescent COVID-19.

The rearrangement uses TRBV6-6 and TRBJ2-7; 11 bases map to TRBD2. This CDR3 comprises 15 residues. Per the germline V gene, CDR1 is MNHNY and CDR2 is SVGAGI (reference sequence). J was trimmed by 3 bases and V by 2 bases; bases with no gene match: 3. The CDR3 spells CASSYPGTSGYEQYF. The CDR3, as DNA: TGTGCCAGCAGTTACCCAGGGACTAGCGGCTACGAGCAGTACTTC.

The V call is TRBV30, the J call TRBJ2-1; 15 bases agree with TRBD2. There are 15 residues in the CDR3. CDR1 and CDR2 from the germline V gene are GTSNPN and SVGIG (reference sequence). With V trimmed by 2 bases and J by 8 bases, 4 bases remained unmatched. CDR3 sequence reads: CAWSFGLAGGDEQFF. CDR3 sequence (DNA): TGTGCCTGGAGTTTCGGACTAGCGGGAGGGGATGAGCAGTTCTTC.

This sequence joins TRBV4-3 and TRBJ2-3, with 8 positions matching TRBD2. This CDR3 has 15 amino acids. The ends lost 0 bases at V and 6 bases at J; junction bases unmatched: 5. Germline V gene lookup returns CDR1 LGHNA and CDR2 YSLEER. This CDR3 is CASSQEWTSSDTQYF. As DNA, the CDR3 is TGCGCCAGCAGCCAAGAATGGACTAGCTCCGATACGCAGTATTTT.

The genes are TRBV7-9 and TRBJ2-1, with 9 bases that match TRBD1. J gave up 4 bases and V 5 bases, and 3 bases lay outside the gene matches. The V gene's germline CDR1 is SEHNR and CDR2 FQNEAQ (reference sequence). The CDR3 runs to 14 residues. As DNA, the CDR3 is TGTGCCAGCAGCCCCGGGACAGGGTACAATGAGCAGTTCTTC. It codes for CASSPGTGYNEQFF.

The chain combines TRBV30 with TRBJ1-5; TRBD1 might be the D (5 bases). The ends were cut back, 4 bases at V and 5 bases at J, with 15 bases in the middle. This CDR3 contains 14 residues. Germline V gives CDR1 GTSNPN, CDR2 SVGIG (reference sequence). This CDR3 reads CAWKAGGPYQPQHF. The CDR3 bases are TGTGCCTGGAAGGCGGGGGGACCCTATCAGCCCCAGCATTTT. Supplemented by reference TRBV30 and TRBJ1-5, the full variable domain reads SQTIHQWPATLVQPVGSPLSLECTVEGTSNPNLYWYRQAAGRGLQLLFYSVGIGQISSEVPQNLSASRPQDRQFILSSKKLLLSDSGFYLCAWKAGGPYQPQHFGDGTRLSIL.

This clone occurred a few times. This chain joins TRBV28 and TRBJ1-5; TRBD1 is a possible D gene (6 bases). Trimming removed 7 bases at V and 5 bases at J, with 12 bases between. Germline V gene lookup returns CDR1 MDHEN and CDR2 SYDVKM. The CDR3 length is 13 residues. DNA for the CDR3: TGTGCCAGCACCAATGACAGGTATCAGCCCCAGCATTTT. Residues: CASTNDRYQPQHF.

This clone was observed once. The chain couples TRBV28 to TRBJ1-5; weak D call: TRBD1 (5 bases). This CDR3 has 16 amino acids. Trimming took off 2 bases at V and 1 base at J, with 12 bases between the two ends. Germline V lookup: CDR1 MDHEN, CDR2 SYDVKM. CDR3 bases: TGTGCCAGCAGTTTAAGGGGTCCATCGAGCAATCAGCCCCAGCATTTT. Translated: CASSLRGPSSNQPQHF.

V gene TRBV5-1 combines with J gene TRBJ2-6, with no clear D. CDR3 length equals 17 residues. Trimming shortened V by 2 bases and J by 0 bases, and 12 bases separated the two germline ends. Germline V gene sequence: CDR1 SGHRS, CDR2 YFSETQ. CDR3 protein: CASSFEQINSGANVLTF. The CDR3 DNA sequence: TGCGCCAGCAGCTTCGAACAGATCAACTCTGGGGCCAACGTCCTGACTTTC.

This rearrangement joins TRBV5-1 to TRBJ1-2; 8 bases are shared with TRBD1. Trimming removed 7 bases from V and 3 bases from J; junction bases left unmatched: 14. This CDR3 region has 16 residues. CDR1 and CDR2 from the germline V gene are SGHRS and YFSETQ. CDR3 residues: CASQGGTGARDYGYTF. The CDR3 coding sequence is TGCGCCAGCCAGGGAGGGACAGGAGCGCGGGACTATGGCTACACCTTC.

With regard to this clone: The sample holds other DNA sequences that translate to the same CDR3. The chain carries TRBV27 and TRBJ2-5, with 12 positions matching TRBD1. The CDR3 length is 15 residues. After removal of 5 bases from V and 4 bases from J, the junction contained 5 bases not matched to a gene. Per germline, CDR1 MNHEY and CDR2 SMNVEV (reference sequence). The CDR3 DNA sequence: TGTGCCAGCAGTACGGGACAGGGGGCGAGAGAGACCCAGTACTTC. This sequence encodes CASSTGQGARETQYF.

In its sample, this clone was seen once. Other DNA sequences from this sample encode an identical CDR3 as well. The V and J genes are TRBV19 and TRBJ2-7, with TRBD1 matching over 8 bases. The CDR3 runs 13 residues. Germline V gene sequence: CDR1 LNHDA, CDR2 SQIVND (reference sequence). V shed 6 bases, J shed 4 bases, and the junction held 5 bases outside the gene matches. CDR3 sequence (DNA): TGTGCCAGTAGCGGGACAGGTGGTTACGAGCAGTACTTC. Translated, it gives CASSGTGGYEQYF. The entire variable domain, with the rest obtained from reference TRBV19 and TRBJ2-7, is as follows: DGGITQSPKYLFRKEGQNVTLSCEQNLNHDAMYWYRQDPGQGLRLIYYSQIVNDFQKGDIAEGYSVSREKKESFPLTVTSAQKNPTAFYLCASSGTGGYEQYFGPGTRLTVT.

This chain links TRBV5-1 with TRBJ2-7, with D possibly TRBD1 on 5 matching bases. CDR1 is SGHRS and CDR2 is YFSETQ in the germline V gene. The V end lost 3 bases, the J end lost 0 bases, and 13 bases lay between the germline ends. This CDR3 has 15 amino acids. CDR3 in amino acids: CASSSRPTGSYEQYF. Here the CDR3 DNA reads TGCGCCAGCAGCTCCCGCCCAACAGGCTCCTACGAGCAGTACTTC.

The rearrangement uses TRBV18 and TRBJ1-1, with D maybe TRBD1 (6 bases). The germline V gene has CDR1 KGHSH and CDR2 LQKENI. CDR3 length equals 13 residues. V was pared by 6 bases and J by 4 bases, with 12 bases between. The CDR3 DNA reads as TGTGCCAGCTCGCCGGTAGGGGGCACTGAAGCTTTCTTT. Amino acid sequence: CASSPVGGTEAFF.

CDR3 DNA: TGTGCCAGCAGCGCCCGGAGGGCGGGGGGCCACGAGCAGTACTTC. Translating it yields CASSARRAGGHEQYF. The chain has TRBV13 and TRBJ2-7, with 8 bases fitting TRBD2. V trimming: 5 bases; J trimming: 5 bases; junction bases outside the gene matches: 11. CDR3 length equals 15 residues. Looked up from germline, CDR1 is PRHDT and CDR2 is FYEKMQ (reference sequence).

The CDR3: CASSWSLGQYF. Here the CDR3 DNA reads TGTGCCAGCTCCTGGTCCCTCGGGCAGTACTTC. The chain recombines TRBV2 with TRBJ2-7, with D unclear. The CDR3 loop spans 11 amino acids. Germline CDR1 is SNHLY and CDR2 is FYNNEI. Trimming pared 8 bases from V and 9 bases from J, leaving 14 bases between.

The rearrangement links TRBV7-3 to TRBJ1-5; a weak D match, TRBD1 (6 bases). CDR3 length equals 13 residues. The germline V gene has CDR1 SGHTA and CDR2 FQGTGA. The V end lost 5 bases, the J end lost 4 bases, and 9 bases lay between the germline ends. In DNA form, the CDR3 reads TGTGCCAGCAGCCCGGACAGAAATCAGCCCCAGCATTTT. Translating it yields CASSPDRNQPQHF.

V usage is TRBV4-1 and J usage is TRBJ2-6, with D perhaps matching TRBD2 (5 bases). This CDR3 has 17 amino acids. Trimming stripped 1 base from V and 0 bases from J, with 10 bases between. Per the germline V gene, CDR1 is MGHRA and CDR2 is YSYEKL. CDR3 region: CASSQVPGNSGANVLTF. Written as DNA, the CDR3 is TGCGCCAGCAGCCAAGTTCCCGGGAACTCTGGGGCCAACGTCCTGACTTTC.

This clone was seen once. The rearrangement links TRBV7-9 to TRBJ1-3, with D hard to call. Germline CDR1 is SEHNR and CDR2 is FQNEAQ (reference sequence). This CDR3 is built from 16 residues. Trimming took off 11 bases at V and 0 bases at J, with 20 bases between the two ends. Here the CDR3 reads CAGSVLDTHSGNTIYF. In nucleotides, the CDR3 is TGTGCCGGATCTGTCCTTGACACTCACTCTGGAAACACCATATATTTT.

The chain links TRBV7-2 to TRBJ2-2; 10 positions agree with TRBD1. Per germline, CDR1 SGHTA and CDR2 FQGNSA. The CDR3 is 15 residues long. The trim removed 7 bases at V and 4 bases at J, leaving 6 bases unmatched. In DNA form, the CDR3 reads TGTGCCAGCAACGACAGGGGGCCCAGCACCGGGGAGCTGTTTTTT. This encodes CASNDRGPSTGELFF.

The rearrangement uses TRBV5-1 and TRBJ1-2; D is undetermined. Trimming shortened V by 1 base and J by 2 bases, and 21 bases separated the two germline ends. Germline V gene lookup returns CDR1 SGHRS and CDR2 YFSETQ. This CDR3 spans 18 amino acids. CDR3 DNA sequence: TGCGCCAGCAGCTTGTCTCCGCTAAGGATGGGAGGGAACTATGGCTACACCTTC. Encoded protein: CASSLSPLRMGGNYGYTF.

J is TRBJ1-2 and V is TRBV28, with 11 nucleotides matching TRBD1. The CDR3 extends over 14 amino acids. V was pared by 5 bases and J by 4 bases, with 3 bases of the junction left unmatched. Germline CDR1 and CDR2: MDHEN and SYDVKM. CDR3 region: CASSTGQGVYGYTF. As DNA, the CDR3 is TGTGCCAGCAGTACGGGACAGGGGGTCTATGGCTACACCTTC.

V gene TRBV29-1 combines with J gene TRBJ2-2, with a tentative D call TRBD1 (5 bases). V lost 5 bases to trimming and J lost 7 bases, with 14 bases between them. Germline lookup yields CDR1 SQVTM and CDR2 ANQGSEA. This CDR3 has 13 amino acids. The CDR3, as DNA: TGCAGCGTTTGGGGTGGGGCTGGCGGGGAGCTGTTTTTT. This gives the protein CSVWGGAGGELFF.

V gene TRBV3-1 (or the pseudogene TRBV3-2) combines with J gene TRBJ1-1, with no clear D. Trimming left V 4 bases short and J 0 bases short, with 9 bases between. The germline V gene has CDR1 LGHDT and CDR2 YNNKEL (reference sequence). This CDR3 is 14 amino acids long. This CDR3 is CASSPSQMNTEAFF. Written as DNA, the CDR3 is TGTGCCAGCAGCCCCTCCCAGATGAACACTGAAGCTTTCTTT.

V is TRBV30 and J is TRBJ2-2; D is uncertain. The CDR3 sequence is 14 residues long. Looked up from germline, CDR1 is GTSNPN and CDR2 is SVGIG (reference sequence). Trimming shortened V by 7 bases and J by 2 bases, and 14 bases separated the two germline ends. CDR3 bases: TGTGCCTACCGAGGTCCCGAAAACACCGGGGAGCTGTTTTTT. Amino acids: CAYRGPENTGELFF.

The CDR3 sequence is CASSPSFRGEAFF. The CDR3 bases are TGTGCCAGCTCACCATCTTTCCGGGGAGAAGCTTTCTTT. V gene TRBV18 combines with J gene TRBJ1-1; D uncertain. CDR1 and CDR2 from the germline V gene are KGHSH and LQKENI. Trimming removed 2 bases from V and 8 bases from J, with 12 bases in between. The length of the CDR3 is 13 residues.

The gene calls are TRBV9 and TRBJ1-1; D remains unclear. Germline V gene data show CDR1 as SGDLS and CDR2 as YYNGEE. Trimming removed 0 bases at V and 1 base at J, with 7 bases between. There are 14 residues in the CDR3. CDR3 in DNA: TGTGCCAGCAGCGTAGGGGAGGCGAACACTGAAGCTTTCTTT. Translated: CASSVGEANTEAFF. The full variable domain, rest sourced from reference TRBV9 and TRBJ1-1, is DSGVTQTPKHLITATGQRVTLRCSPRSGDLSVYWYQQSLDQGLQFLIQYYNGEERAKGNILERFSAQQFPDLHSELNLSSLELGDSALYFCASSVGEANTEAFFGQGTRLTVV.